The 23 T cell receptor beta chains given below trace back to one sample, sequenced in a study of a mutant IDH1 vaccine in newly diagnosed glioma. Method: immunoSEQ multiplex PCR; TCRdb's copy keeps in-frame clones and lacks some. The data hold fewer than 45,000 clones, with 85% to 90% observed a single time. For these receptors, no antigen is known. This sample's time point: week 35, safety follow-up. The study gave 300 ug of mutant IDH1 20-mer peptide per vaccine dose, with topical imiquimod. Specimen: PBMCs, collected from a glioma patient whose treatment included an IDH1 peptide vaccine. Every receptor here comes from a man aged 35-49 years with glioma.

The rearrangement joins TRBV7-8 to TRBJ2-3, with D uncertain. Germline V gives CDR1 SGHVS, CDR2 FQNEAQ. V lost 0 bases and J 4 bases, leaving 8 bases between the germline ends. The CDR3 totals 14 residues. The CDR3 sequence: CASSLAVSSDTQYF. CDR3 nucleotide sequence: TGTGCCAGCAGCTTAGCTGTCAGCTCAGATACGCAGTATTTT.

The chain links TRBV19 to TRBJ1-1; no firm D call. V gave up 4 bases and J gave up 1 base, with 10 bases separating them. There are 14 residues in the CDR3. CDR1 is LNHDA, CDR2 SQIVND, per germline (reference sequence). CDR3 sequence reads: CASSRRMPNTEAFF. CDR3 bases: TGTGCCAGTAGTAGACGGATGCCGAACACTGAAGCTTTCTTT.

This clone was detected only once. V gene TRBV2 combines with J gene TRBJ1-1; D is undetermined. The germline V and J ends were trimmed by 7 bases and 1 base, with 16 bases remaining between them. CDR3 length: 15 amino acids. Per germline, CDR1 SNHLY and CDR2 FYNNEI. This chain's CDR3 is CASTAGSEKNTEAFF. CDR3 nucleotides: TGTGCCAGCACCGCCGGGTCAGAGAAGAACACTGAAGCTTTCTTT. The entire variable domain, with the rest obtained from reference TRBV2 and TRBJ1-1, is as follows: EPEVTQTPSHQVTQMGQEVILRCVPISNHLYFYWYRQILGQKVEFLVSFYNNEISEKSEIFDDQFSVERPDGSNFTLKIRSTKLEDSAMYFCASTAGSEKNTEAFFGQGTRLTVV.

The V and J genes are TRBV7-9 and TRBJ2-1, with unresolved D. CDR3 length: 15 amino acids. CDR1 is SEHNR, CDR2 FQNEAQ, per germline (reference sequence). V lost 4 bases and J lost 6, with 16 bases in between. The CDR3 is CASSSDSNVPNEQFF. DNA of the CDR3: TGTGCCAGCAGCTCTGACTCCAACGTACCCAATGAGCAGTTCTTC.

The gene calls are TRBV6-5 and TRBJ2-2; a possible D gene is TRBD2 (6 bases). CDR1 MNHEY and CDR2 SVGAGI come from the germline V gene. The CDR3 spans 12 residues. The V end lost 11 bases, the J end lost 3 bases, and 10 bases lay between the germline ends. This CDR3 is CAATGDTGELFF. The CDR3, as DNA: TGTGCCGCCACGGGGGACACCGGGGAGCTGTTTTTT.

This clone is a singleton in its sample. At the DNA level, this CDR3 is encoded by other sequences in the same sample as well. V is TRBV30 and J is TRBJ1-4, with D unresolved. The germline V gene has CDR1 GTSNPN and CDR2 SVGIG (reference sequence). This CDR3 is 11 amino acids long. Trimming stripped 0 bases from V and 7 bases from J, with 3 bases between. The CDR3 loop is CAWSVGEKLFF. For the CDR3, the DNA is TGTGCCTGGAGTGTAGGTGAAAAACTGTTTTTT.

The chain combines TRBV28 with TRBJ2-1; 13 bases are a match to TRBD2. Germline V gives CDR1 MDHEN, CDR2 SYDVKM. With 6 bases clipped from V and 8 bases from J, the junction kept 7 bases outside the gene matches. The CDR3 extends over 15 amino acids. The DNA for the CDR3 is TGTGCCAGCAGCCAGACTAGCGGGAGGAGCGATGAGCAGTTCTTC. Protein product: CASSQTSGRSDEQFF.

This chain uses TRBV10-3 with TRBJ2-6, with TRBD1 matching 7 bases. CDR1 and CDR2 (germline): ENHRY, SYGVKD. J lost 2 bases, V lost 2 bases, and 6 bases had no gene match. The length of the CDR3 is 17 residues. CDR3 in DNA: TGTGCCATCAGTGAGGCTACAACAGGGGCTGGGGCCAACGTCCTGACTTTC. This translates into CAISEATTGAGANVLTF.

This clone was seen a single time. The rearrangement uses TRBV7-6 and TRBJ1-1; D is perhaps TRBD1 (5 bases). This CDR3 has 13 amino acids. Trimming shortened V by 3 bases and J by 1 base, and 6 bases separated the two germline ends. CDR1 and CDR2 from the germline V gene are SGHVS and FNYEAQ. CDR3 DNA sequence: TGTGCCAGCAGCTTTGGGGGGAACACTGAAGCTTTCTTT. Translation gives CASSFGGNTEAFF.

This clone showed up just once. The chain recombines TRBV7-9 with TRBJ2-7; D gene uncertain. Germline assignment: CDR1 SEHNR and CDR2 FQNEAQ (reference sequence). V was shortened by 5 bases and J by 8 bases, with 7 bases between the two germline ends. The CDR3 runs to 10 residues. CDR3 sequence reads: CASSPLQQYV. DNA of the CDR3: TGTGCCAGCAGCCCGCTTCAGCAGTACGTC.

This clone appeared a few times. This chain links TRBV30 with TRBJ1-2; D perhaps matches TRBD1 (5 bases). V was pared by 0 bases and J by 4 bases, with 12 bases between. The CDR3 extends over 14 amino acids. Germline V gene data show CDR1 as GTSNPN and CDR2 as SVGIG (reference sequence). CDR3 region: CAWSVGDGGYGYTF. As DNA, the CDR3 is TGTGCCTGGAGTGTAGGGGACGGCGGCTATGGCTACACCTTC.

J is TRBJ2-2 and V is TRBV11-3, with 8 bases aligning to TRBD2. The CDR3 spans 15 residues. The V segment lost 5 bases and the J segment 4 bases; nucleotides outside the gene matches: 6. Germline V gives CDR1 SGHNT, CDR2 YENEEA. CDR3: CASSPAGLGTGELFF. CDR3 sequence (DNA): TGTGCCAGCAGCCCCGCGGGACTAGGCACCGGGGAGCTGTTTTTT.

This clone was found once. The chain uses TRBV29-1 and TRBJ2-1, with D maybe TRBD2 (5 bases). Trimming shortened V by 0 bases and J by 5 bases, and 14 bases separated the two germline ends. The germline V gene has CDR1 SQVTM and CDR2 ANQGSEA. The CDR3 is 15 amino acids. The CDR3 nucleotides read TGCAGCGTTGAAGATCTACACCTAGCCCACAATGAGCAGTTCTTC. This translates into CSVEDLHLAHNEQFF.

The chain links TRBV5-1 to TRBJ2-1, with no clear D. This CDR3 is 12 amino acids long. With 0 bases removed from V and 8 bases from J, the gap between germline ends came to 6 bases. CDR1 and CDR2 from the germline V gene are SGHRS and YFSETQ. The CDR3 spells CASSLAWDEQFF. The CDR3 region has the DNA TGCGCCAGCAGCTTGGCTTGGGATGAGCAGTTCTTC.

The rearrangement uses TRBV27 and TRBJ2-7; possibly TRBD1 for D (6 bases). CDR1 and CDR2 from the germline V gene are MNHEY and SMNVEV (reference sequence). V lost 3 bases and J lost 0, with 15 bases in between. The CDR3 extends over 16 amino acids. CDR3 loop: CASSFSAGAASYEQYF. The CDR3 nucleotides are TGTGCCAGCAGTTTCTCGGCAGGGGCAGCCTCCTACGAGCAGTACTTC.

This chain links TRBV7-2 with TRBJ2-5; 7 positions match TRBD1. The CDR3 has 15 amino acids. V shed 5 bases and J 5 bases; nucleotides not matched to a gene: 11. Per the germline V gene, CDR1 is SGHTA and CDR2 is FQGNSA. The CDR3 DNA sequence: TGTGCCAGCAGCCGCAGATCGACAGGGTGGGAGACCCAGTACTTC. Amino acids: CASSRRSTGWETQYF.

The V call is TRBV10-3, the J call TRBJ1-6; the match to TRBD1 covers 7 bases. From germline, CDR1 is ENHRY and CDR2 SYGVKD. Trimming removed 3 bases from V and 7 bases from J; junction bases left unmatched: 3. The CDR3 loop spans 14 amino acids. The CDR3 nucleotides read TGTGCCATCAGTGAACAGGGGAGGAATTCACCCCTCCACTTT. Translated, it gives CAISEQGRNSPLHF.

V usage is TRBV29-1 and J usage is TRBJ2-1; D is unclear. The CDR3 spans 16 residues. From germline, CDR1 is SQVTM and CDR2 ANQGSEA. Trimming shortened V by 2 bases and J by 6 bases, and 20 bases separated the two germline ends. In DNA, the CDR3 is TGCAGCGTTGAATCCAACGCCAAACCTTGGGGCAATGAGCAGTTCTTC. As protein: CSVESNAKPWGNEQFF.

The CDR3 reads CASSLVGTGLNTEAFF. The DNA of the CDR3 is TGTGCCAGCAGCTTGGTCGGGACAGGGTTGAACACTGAAGCTTTCTTT. The chain joins TRBV5-6 to TRBJ1-1; 9 nucleotides align to TRBD1. The CDR3 length is 16 residues. Germline CDR1 and CDR2: SGHDT and YYEEEE. V trimming: 0 bases; J trimming: 0 bases; junction bases outside the gene matches: 3.

The gene calls are TRBV5-1 and TRBJ2-7; maybe TRBD1 (6 bases). V was pared by 0 bases and J by 3 bases, with 7 bases between. The CDR3 has 13 residues. Germline CDR1 reads SGHRS; CDR2 reads YFSETQ. The CDR3 spells CASSLGDNYEQYF. For the CDR3, the DNA is TGCGCCAGCAGCTTGGGGGACAACTACGAGCAGTACTTC.

This sequence joins TRBV21-1 and TRBJ2-7; no DNA check was done on the table's D call, TRBD2. TRBV21-1 is designated a pseudogene. This CDR3 contains 17 residues. The CDR3 is CASSKGKGGRGAYEQYF. CDR3 DNA: TGTGCCAGCAGCAAAGGCAAGGGCGGGAGAGGGGCCTACGAGCAGTACTTC.

The V and J genes are TRBV30 and TRBJ2-6, with D hard to call. The V end was cut by 5 bases, the J end by 4 bases, with 15 bases between. Germline values: CDR1 GTSNPN, CDR2 SVGIG (reference sequence). The length of the CDR3 is 15 residues. CDR3 amino acids: CAWSQPTGGANVLTF. The CDR3 nucleotides are TGTGCCTGGTCCCAACCCACTGGGGGGGCCAACGTCCTGACTTTC.

The chain links TRBV19 to TRBJ2-3; D remains unclear. The CDR3 length is 16 residues. Germline lookup yields CDR1 LNHDA and CDR2 SQIVND (reference sequence). V was trimmed by 3 bases and J by 2 bases, leaving 15 bases between them. DNA for the CDR3: TGTGCCAGTAGTATTCCCGGAAGCCCACTCACAGATACGCAGTATTTT. Its translation: CASSIPGSPLTDTQYF.